Listed below are T cell receptor beta chains from one sample, sequenced in a study of shared clonotypes between healthy human individuals. Clones were sequenced by immunoSEQ multiplex PCR, and TCRdb holds only the in-frame ones, with some missing. The table lists about 2.4 million clones, approximately 93% of them singletons. The sample taken for sequencing was naive CD4+ T cells from PBMCs. The receptors come from a man aged 18 to 29 in good health. Some clones in this sample may be carry-over from other donors' samples. CDR3s leave out the opening cysteine and the closing phenylalanine or tryptophan.

j_gene	v_gene	CDR3aa
TRBJ2-7	TRBV5-1	ASSLATSGWPYEQY
TRBJ2-4	TRBV4-1	ASSQGQGSRNIQY
TRBJ2-1	TRBV28	ASRRAGTGAYDEQF
TRBJ1-1	TRBV28	ASQDGGRGLGTEAF
TRBJ2-5	TRBV5-6	ASSPYRETQY
TRBJ2-7	TRBV5-8	ASSFQLGPYEQY
TRBJ1-4	TRBV7-6	ASSPAGRAYEKLF
TRBJ2-2	TRBV10-3	AISGQGQGNGELF
TRBJ2-1	TRBV11-3	ASSQSADYNEQF
TRBJ1-5	TRBV29-1	SVGSGASNQPQH
TRBJ2-1	TRBV6-4	ASSRSGGEQF
TRBJ2-5	TRBV5-1	ASSLQGETQY
TRBJ1-1	TRBV5-1	ASSLVTEGEAEAF
TRBJ2-1	TRBV10-3	AISEGRRTGDEQF
TRBJ1-2	TRBV6-5	ASSYRGDGYT
TRBJ2-1	TRBV28	AGTDGLAGGSNEQF